These 25 T cell receptor beta chains originate from one sample sequenced in a study of blood T cell repertoires in COVID-19. Assay: immunoSEQ multiplex PCR; the TCRdb copy retains only in-frame clones and omits some. This table holds tens of thousands of clones, 80% to 90% found once. Specimen: peripheral blood. All receptors come from a human donor in a cohort sampled during active COVID-19.

J is TRBJ2-7 and V is TRBV28, with D perhaps TRBD2 (5 bases). The germline V and J ends were trimmed by 6 bases and 3 bases, with 12 bases remaining between them. This CDR3 contains 13 residues. Germline values: CDR1 MDHEN, CDR2 SYDVKM. In DNA, the CDR3 is TGTGCCAGCAGGGACTCTGGGGACTACGAGCAGTACTTC. It yields the protein CASRDSGDYEQYF.

The genes are TRBV19 and TRBJ2-3; TRBD2 aligns across 8 bases. The germline CDR1 and CDR2 sequences are LNHDA and SQIVND (reference sequence). J gave up 2 bases and V 6 bases, and 7 bases lay outside the gene matches. The CDR3 totals 15 residues. The chain's CDR3 is CASRLAGRLTDTQYF. The CDR3 DNA follows: TGTGCCAGTAGATTAGCGGGGCGCCTCACAGATACGCAGTATTTT.

The chain recombines TRBV9 with TRBJ2-7; no clear D gene. This CDR3 comprises 13 residues. Germline V gene lookup returns CDR1 SGDLS and CDR2 YYNGEE. Trimming took 0 bases from V and 6 from J, leaving 10 bases between them. The DNA of the CDR3 is TGTGCCAGCAGCGTAGGGGCACAAGGCGAGCAGTACTTC. It encodes CASSVGAQGEQYF.

The chain joins TRBV25-1 to TRBJ1-4, with D perhaps TRBD1 (5 bases). This CDR3 spans 16 amino acids. V was pared by 1 base and J by 7 bases, with 16 bases between. Germline V gene sequence: CDR1 MGHDK, CDR2 SYGVNS. The CDR3 reads CASSEFPPGWGEKLFF. CDR3 in DNA: TGTGCCAGCAGTGAATTTCCCCCAGGGTGGGGTGAAAAACTGTTTTTT.

The V and J genes are TRBV29-1 and TRBJ1-2; D uncertain. This CDR3 region has 15 residues. CDR1 SQVTM and CDR2 ANQGSEA come from the germline V gene. Trimming took off 7 bases at V and 0 bases at J, with 18 bases between the two ends. CDR3 in amino acids: CSAVSASAANYGYTF. For the CDR3, the DNA is TGCAGCGCCGTTAGCGCTTCAGCAGCTAACTATGGCTACACCTTC.

The chain uses TRBV2 and TRBJ1-2, with a weak D call TRBD1 (6 bases). This CDR3 has 13 residues. From germline, CDR1 is SNHLY and CDR2 FYNNEI. CDR3 sequence (DNA): TGTGACACACAGGGAGCTTCTAACTATGGCTACACCTTC. Residues: CDTQGASNYGYTF.

The chain employs TRBV6-2 or TRBV6-3 and TRBJ2-1, with TRBD1 matching 9 bases. V trimming: 5 bases; J trimming: 5 bases; junction bases outside the gene matches: 13. Germline V gene data show CDR1 as MNHEY and CDR2 as SVGEGT. The CDR3 sequence is 17 residues long. The CDR3 here is CASSPGAGTGWNNEQFF. DNA for the CDR3: TGTGCCAGCAGTCCCGGCGCAGGGACAGGGTGGAACAATGAGCAGTTCTTC.

This rearrangement joins TRBV6-4 to TRBJ2-7; D unresolved. Trimming took 8 bases from V and 2 from J, leaving 4 bases between them. Germline CDR1 and CDR2: MRHNA and SNTAGT. This CDR3 has 10 amino acids. In nucleotides, the CDR3 is TGTGCCAGCCTAACCTACGAGCAGTACTTC. Protein: CASLTYEQYF.

This chain connects TRBV27 to TRBJ2-1; 8 bases line up with TRBD1. CDR3 length: 16 residues. The V gene end was trimmed by 5 bases and the J gene end by 3 bases; junction bases not matched to a gene: 9. Germline values: CDR1 MNHEY, CDR2 SMNVEV (reference sequence). This chain's CDR3 is CASSHATGGNYNEQFF. CDR3 coding DNA: TGTGCCAGCAGTCACGCAACAGGGGGGAACTACAATGAGCAGTTCTTC.

This chain joins TRBV12-5 and TRBJ1-1; 7 bases map to TRBD1. The junction had 8 bases not matched to a gene; V was cut back by 1 base and J by 6 bases. The CDR3 is made up of 15 amino acids. Germline V gene sequence: CDR1 LGHNT, CDR2 FRNRAP. The CDR3: CASGLGQGGLAEAFF. The CDR3 nucleotides read TGTGCTAGTGGTTTGGGACAGGGCGGTTTGGCTGAAGCTTTCTTT. The entire variable domain, with the rest obtained from reference TRBV12-5 and TRBJ1-1, is as follows: DARVTQTPRHKVTEMGQEVTMRCQPILGHNTVFWYRQTMMQGLELLAYFRNRAPLDDSGMPKDRFSAEMPDATLATLKIQPSEPRDSAVYFCASGLGQGGLAEAFFGQGTRLTVV.

The chain has TRBV7-9 and TRBJ2-3, with 9 bases fitting TRBD1. CDR3 length: 15 amino acids. After removal of 1 base from V and 4 bases from J, the junction contained 3 bases not matched to a gene. CDR1 and CDR2 (germline): SEHNR, FQNEAQ (reference sequence). Written as DNA, the CDR3 is TGTGCCAGCAGCTTAGGACAGGGGGTTGCAGATACGCAGTATTTT. It translates to CASSLGQGVADTQYF.

The sample holds one count of this clone. The chain carries TRBV9 and TRBJ1-2; 7 bases align to TRBD1. This CDR3 is built from 14 residues. After removal of 3 bases from V and 2 bases from J, the junction contained 4 bases not matched to a gene. Germline CDR1 SGDLS, CDR2 YYNGEE. CDR3 residues: CASSGQGQNYGYTF. CDR3 nucleotide sequence: TGTGCCAGCAGCGGCCAGGGACAGAACTATGGCTACACCTTC. Using reference TRBV9 and TRBJ1-2 for the parts outside the CDR3, the full variable domain is DSGVTQTPKHLITATGQRVTLRCSPRSGDLSVYWYQQSLDQGLQFLIQYYNGEERAKGNILERFSAQQFPDLHSELNLSSLELGDSALYFCASSGQGQNYGYTFGSGTRLTVV.

The gene calls are TRBV23-1 and TRBJ1-1, with D unclear. TRBV23-1 is sorted into the ORF group, with uncertain function. The CDR3 has 13 residues. V was trimmed by 6 bases and J by 0 bases, leaving 8 bases between them. The CDR3 sequence is CASSGNLNTEAFF. CDR3 bases: TGCGCCAGCAGCGGGAACTTGAACACTGAAGCTTTCTTT.

V is TRBV19 and J is TRBJ2-5; D may be TRBD1 (6 bases). The CDR3 has 13 amino acids. Germline assignment: CDR1 LNHDA and CDR2 SQIVND (reference sequence). The V and J ends lost 7 bases and 2 bases respectively, with 11 bases between them. The chain's CDR3 is CASMGHPQETQYF. In nucleotides, the CDR3 is TGTGCCAGTATGGGACACCCACAAGAGACCCAGTACTTC.

The V call is TRBV19, the J call TRBJ1-6, with TRBD1 matching 8 bases. Trimming took 7 bases from V and 7 from J; bases not matched to a gene: 9. There are 15 residues in the CDR3. Germline loops: CDR1 LNHDA, CDR2 SQIVND (reference sequence). The DNA for the CDR3 is TGTGCCAGTACAGCAGACAGGGGAGGAAATTCACCCCTCCACTTT. It codes for CASTADRGGNSPLHF.

The chain carries TRBV27 and TRBJ2-7, with TRBD1 matching 7 bases. Germline lookup yields CDR1 MNHEY and CDR2 SMNVEV (reference sequence). The CDR3 is 14 residues long. The V and J ends lost 0 bases and 2 bases, in that order; junction bases with no gene match: 1. The CDR3: CASSLSGGTYEQYF. CDR3 DNA sequence: TGTGCCAGCAGTTTATCAGGGGGCACCTACGAGCAGTACTTC.

This chain joins TRBV4-1 and TRBJ2-5, with D possibly being TRBD1 (7 bases). Looked up from germline, CDR1 is MGHRA and CDR2 is YSYEKL. The CDR3 runs to 19 residues. Trimming took off 1 base at V and 4 bases at J, with 25 bases between the two ends. CDR3 coding DNA: TGCGCCAGCAGCCAAGTCCCTCCTCGAGGGGGCCACGGGGGAGAGACCCAGTACTTC. It is translated as CASSQVPPRGGHGGETQYF.

The chain uses TRBV2 and TRBJ2-7, with 11 nucleotides matching TRBD2. The CDR3 spans 14 residues. The V gene end was trimmed by 7 bases and the J gene end by 4 bases; junction bases not matched to a gene: 6. Germline assignment: CDR1 SNHLY and CDR2 FYNNEI. The CDR3 region is CASTLTSGAYEQYF. CDR3 coding DNA: TGTGCCAGCACCCTGACTAGCGGGGCGTACGAGCAGTACTTC.

The chain employs TRBV7-2 and TRBJ2-7; D is unclear. V shed 4 bases and J shed 2 bases, with 12 bases lying between them. There are 14 residues in the CDR3. The germline V gene has CDR1 SGHTA and CDR2 FQGNSA. Written as DNA, the CDR3 is TGTGCCAGCAGCTCGAACCACGGTGCCTACGAGCAGTACTTC. Translation gives CASSSNHGAYEQYF.

This chain connects TRBV29-1 to TRBJ1-4; no definite D call. The CDR3 runs to 13 residues. V was trimmed by 4 bases and J by 7 bases, leaving 13 bases between them. The germline CDR1 and CDR2 sequences are SQVTM and ANQGSEA. The CDR3 sequence is CSVVGPEGEKLFF. CDR3 DNA: TGCAGCGTTGTTGGCCCAGAGGGTGAAAAACTGTTTTTT.

V usage is TRBV9 and J usage is TRBJ1-1; weak D call: TRBD1 (5 bases). Germline lookup yields CDR1 SGDLS and CDR2 YYNGEE. The CDR3 consists of 13 residues. V was clipped by 4 bases and J by 1 base, with 8 bases between them. The CDR3 coding sequence is TGTGCCAGCAGCCCCGGACAGAACACTGAAGCTTTCTTT. It encodes CASSPGQNTEAFF.

The chain employs TRBV28 and TRBJ2-3; perhaps TRBD1 as D (6 bases). Germline V gives CDR1 MDHEN, CDR2 SYDVKM. The V gene lost 6 bases and the J gene lost 0 bases, with 10 bases spanning the gap. The CDR3 contains 14 residues. CDR3 region: CASSLTGSTDTQYF. The CDR3 DNA follows: TGTGCCAGCAGCCTGACAGGCAGCACAGATACGCAGTATTTT.

J is TRBJ2-7 and V is TRBV28; 7 nucleotides match TRBD2. Looked up from germline, CDR1 is MDHEN and CDR2 is SYDVKM. Trimming cost V 3 bases and J 2 bases; bases outside gene matches: 22. The CDR3 consists of 20 residues. As DNA, the CDR3 is TGTGCCAGCAGTTTGAGGATGGGGGGGGGTGAACAGACTACTACCTACGAGCAGTACTTC. The encoded protein is CASSLRMGGGEQTTTYEQYF.

CDR3 coding DNA: TGTGCCAGCAGCCCCAATACCCCAACAGGGAAGGGGGAATATGGCTACACCTTC. Translating it yields CASSPNTPTGKGEYGYTF. The rearrangement joins TRBV7-8 to TRBJ1-2; D may be TRBD1 (6 bases). The V gene lost 5 bases and the J gene lost 5 bases, with 27 bases spanning the gap. Germline loops: CDR1 SGHVS, CDR2 FQNEAQ. The CDR3 consists of 18 residues. Full variable domain (remainder filled in from reference TRBV7-8 and TRBJ1-2): GAGVSQSPRYKVAKRGQDVALRCDPISGHVSLFWYQQALGQGPEFLTYFQNEAQLDKSGLPSDRFFAERPEGSVSTLKIQRTQQEDSAVYLCASSPNTPTGKGEYGYTFGSGTRLTVV.

The chain combines TRBV5-4 with TRBJ2-1, with 11 bases that match TRBD1. V trimming: 0 bases; J trimming: 6 bases; junction bases outside the gene matches: 5. The CDR3 is 16 residues long. Germline CDR1 reads SGHNT; CDR2 reads YYREEE (reference sequence). CDR3 amino acids: CASSLAWTGGPNEQFF. The CDR3 DNA follows: TGTGCCAGCAGCTTGGCCTGGACAGGGGGCCCCAATGAGCAGTTCTTC.